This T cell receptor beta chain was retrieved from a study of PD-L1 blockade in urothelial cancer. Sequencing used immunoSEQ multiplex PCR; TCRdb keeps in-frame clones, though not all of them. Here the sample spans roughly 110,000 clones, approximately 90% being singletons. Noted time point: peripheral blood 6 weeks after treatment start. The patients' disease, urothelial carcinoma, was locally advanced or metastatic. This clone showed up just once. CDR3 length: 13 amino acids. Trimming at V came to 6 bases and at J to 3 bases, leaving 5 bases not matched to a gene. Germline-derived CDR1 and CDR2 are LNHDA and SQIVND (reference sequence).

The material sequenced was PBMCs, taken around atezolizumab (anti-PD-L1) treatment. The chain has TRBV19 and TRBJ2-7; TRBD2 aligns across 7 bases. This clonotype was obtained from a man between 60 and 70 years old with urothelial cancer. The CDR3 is CASSYSGDYEQYF. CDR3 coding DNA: TGTGCCAGTAGCTACAGCGGGGACTACGAGCAGTACTTC.